Below are 27 T cell receptor beta chains sequenced from a single sample in a study of T cells in Graves' hyperthyroidism and ophthalmopathy (dated by TCRdb to the late 2010s). Library preparation employed multiplex PCR. Sequencing was carried out with an Illumina HiSeq 2000. TCR beta CDR3 regions were amplified from RNA transcripts. A first-round RT-PCR of the TCR CDR3 used the HTBI primer set with the Qiagen OneStep RT-PCR kit. In-frame beta chains were kept once TCRdb had trimmed the public reads at Q25 with fastp and called clones with MiXCR. Entries that share a CDR3 protein sequence are merged under the most common genes and DNA. Recorded for this sample are 550,000 to 850,000 distinct CDR3 sequences; roughly a sixth of them occurred a single time. The leading ten clones occupy roughly 17% of the sample. Sequenced: blood. The receptors were sampled from a woman aged 50 to 65 with Graves' hyperthyroidism that later progressed to Graves' ophthalmopathy.

This chain joins TRBV12-3 or TRBV12-4 and TRBJ1-4; possibly TRBD1 for D (5 bases). V lost 5 bases, J lost 3 bases, and 13 bases lay in between. The CDR3 spans 15 residues. The CDR3 DNA follows: TGTGCCAGCAGTCCCGCGGGGGTCGCTAATGAAAAACTGTTTTTT. Translation gives CASSPAGVANEKLFF.

Many counts were recorded for this clonotype. The V call is TRBV11-2, the J call TRBJ1-1; 9 bases fit TRBD1. V was clipped by 4 bases and J by 0 bases; unmatched bases: 6. The CDR3 length is 16 residues. Germline V gene lookup returns CDR1 SGHAT and CDR2 FQNNGV. CDR3 nucleotide sequence: TGTGCCAGCAGCTCGGGACAGGGACTCATGAACACTGAAGCTTTCTTT. It specifies CASSSGQGLMNTEAFF.

This clonotype was detected a few times. The rearrangement links TRBV10-3 to TRBJ2-5, with D tentatively TRBD2 (7 bases). The ends were cut back, 0 bases at V and 5 bases at J, with 19 bases in the middle. Germline V lookup: CDR1 ENHRY, CDR2 SYGVKD. The CDR3 extends over 17 amino acids. CDR3 coding DNA: TGTGCCATCAGTGAGTCGACGGGGGGCAGAGGCAAGGAGACCCAGTACTTC. This gives the protein CAISESTGGRGKETQYF.

V and J are TRBV20-1 and TRBJ2-4; D may be TRBD1 (7 bases). Germline V gives CDR1 DFQATT, CDR2 SNEGSKA (reference sequence). The CDR3 runs 15 residues. V lost 6 bases, J lost 5 bases, and 20 bases lay in between. In nucleotides, the CDR3 is TGCAGTGCCATCAACCCCGCGGGGACAGAAAACATTCAGTACTTC. It translates to CSAINPAGTENIQYF.

This clonotype has a count of ten or more. The V gene is TRBV18, the J gene TRBJ2-3, with D possibly TRBD2 on 5 matching bases. Looked up from germline, CDR1 is KGHSH and CDR2 is LQKENI. The CDR3 length is 17 residues. Trimming stripped 0 bases from V and 1 base from J, with 14 bases between. CDR3 in DNA: TGTGCCAGCTCACCACCAGCTTTGCGGGTTGGCACAGATACGCAGTATTTT. Translating gives CASSPPALRVGTDTQYF.

This clonotype turned up a few times. The rearrangement links TRBV18 to TRBJ1-1; a weak D match, TRBD1 (6 bases). The CDR3 consists of 18 residues. V was clipped by 1 base and J by 0 bases, with 18 bases between them. Germline values: CDR1 KGHSH, CDR2 LQKENI. The DNA for the CDR3 is TGTGCCAGCTCACCACGGTATGACAGGACGGGCTTGAACACTGAAGCTTTCTTT. It specifies CASSPRYDRTGLNTEAFF.

The chain links TRBV29-1 to TRBJ1-2, with D perhaps TRBD1 (6 bases). The V end was cut by 4 bases, the J end by 8 bases, with 20 bases between. The CDR3 length is 14 residues. The V gene's germline CDR1 is SQVTM and CDR2 ANQGSEA. The CDR3 bases are TGCAGCGTTGGTGGCACAGGGTCCCTCTACGGCTACACCTTC. Amino acid sequence: CSVGGTGSLYGYTF.

The table lists this clonotype with a few counts. This chain links TRBV7-2 with TRBJ2-5; 10 bases match TRBD1. Per the germline V gene, CDR1 is SGHTA and CDR2 is FQGNSA. The CDR3 contains 16 residues. J was trimmed by 5 bases and V by 0 bases; bases with no gene match: 6. The CDR3 DNA sequence: TGTGCCAGCAGCTTAGCCCGGGACAGGGGAAAGGAGACCCAGTACTTC. It yields the protein CASSLARDRGKETQYF.

The chain combines TRBV7-9 with TRBJ2-2, with 8 bases identical to TRBD1. V shed 7 bases and J 1 base; nucleotides not matched to a gene: 2. The CDR3 totals 14 residues. Germline CDR1 SEHNR, CDR2 FQNEAQ (reference sequence). The DNA of the CDR3 is TGTGCCAGCACCACAGGGGGGAACACCGGGGAGCTGTTTTTT. Its protein is CASTTGGNTGELFF.

Points on this clonotype: At one end the junction does not follow the germline gene, possibly because of a read error. The V call is TRBV5-1, the J call TRBJ2-5; D might be TRBD1 or TRBD2, each matching 6 bases. The CDR3 consists of 14 residues. Germline CDR1 is SGHRS and CDR2 is YFSETQ. The DNA for the CDR3 is TGTGCCAGCAGCTTACGTCCGGGGGCAGAGACCCAGTACTTC. Its translation is CASSLRPGAETQYF.

This clonotype was seen many times. J is TRBJ2-2 and V is TRBV12-3 or TRBV12-4; D may be TRBD2 (6 bases). V lost 6 bases and J 4 bases, leaving 15 bases between the germline ends. The CDR3 loop spans 15 amino acids. CDR3 in amino acids: CASRLEGTVTGELFF. For the CDR3, the DNA is TGTGCCAGCAGACTGGAGGGAACAGTCACCGGGGAGCTGTTTTTT.

This clonotype was seen more than once but under ten times. This sequence joins TRBV7-2 and TRBJ2-7, with 9 bases matching TRBD1. CDR3 length: 14 amino acids. The ends lost 2 bases at V and 7 bases at J; junction bases unmatched: 6. Germline values: CDR1 SGHTA, CDR2 FQGNSA. The CDR3 nucleotides read TGTGCCAGCAGCTTAATAGACAGGGGGGGAGAGCAGTACTTC. Its protein is CASSLIDRGGEQYF. Full variable domain (remainder filled in from reference TRBV7-2 and TRBJ2-7): GAGVSQSPSNKVTEKGKDVELRCDPISGHTALYWYRQSLGQGLEFLIYFQGNSAPDKSGLPSDRFSAERTGGSVSTLTIQRTQQEDSAVYLCASSLIDRGGEQYFGPGTRLTVT.

In this sample, this clonotype turned up a few times. The chain joins TRBV4-1 to TRBJ1-1; D is undetermined. Germline V CDR1 and CDR2: MGHRA, YSYEKL. The CDR3 sequence is 15 residues long. V was cut by 1 base and J by 3 bases, with 12 bases left in between. The CDR3, as DNA: TGCGCCAGCAGCCAAGGGGTGACATACTACACTGAAGCTTTCTTT. Translating gives CASSQGVTYYTEAFF.

This clonotype was seen many times. The chain combines TRBV3-1 with TRBJ1-2; 9 bases map to TRBD1. CDR1 and CDR2 from the germline V gene are LGHDT and YNNKEL (reference sequence). The CDR3 is 18 amino acids. Unmatched junction bases numbered 10, after V lost 0 bases and J lost 2 bases. CDR3 amino acids: CASSQDRDRVWVNYGYTF. The DNA for the CDR3 is TGTGCCAGCAGCCAAGACCGGGACAGGGTCTGGGTAAACTATGGCTACACCTTC. Using reference TRBV3-1 and TRBJ1-2 for the parts outside the CDR3, the full variable domain is DTAVSQTPKYLVTQMGNDKSIKCEQNLGHDTMYWYKQDSKKFLKIMFSYNNKELIINETVPNRFSPKSPDKAHLNLHINSLELGDSAVYFCASSQDRDRVWVNYGYTFGSGTRLTVV.

V and J are TRBV7-3 and TRBJ2-3, with 7 bases aligning to TRBD1. The CDR3 loop spans 15 amino acids. J gave up 3 bases and V 3 bases, and 6 bases lay outside the gene matches. Germline assignment: CDR1 SGHTA and CDR2 FQGTGA. The CDR3 protein is CASSLTGRRTDTQYF. The CDR3 DNA follows: TGTGCCAGCAGCTTGACAGGGAGAAGAACAGATACGCAGTATTTT.

This clonotype was detected a few times. The CDR3 spells CASSASPGQSYEQYF. For the CDR3, the DNA is TGTGCCAGCAGCGCCAGCCCGGGACAGTCCTACGAGCAGTACTTC. The chain has TRBV9 and TRBJ2-7; 7 bases align to TRBD1. Germline V gene sequence: CDR1 SGDLS, CDR2 YYNGEE. The CDR3 totals 15 residues. The ends lost 3 bases at V and 1 base at J; junction bases unmatched: 7.

This clonotype was seen only a few times. V usage is TRBV6-1 and J usage is TRBJ2-1, with D perhaps matching TRBD1 or TRBD2 (5 bases each). The CDR3 covers 14 residues. Germline V gene data show CDR1 as MNHNS and CDR2 as SASEGT. The V and J ends lost 3 bases and 4 bases respectively, with 10 bases between them. CDR3 sequence reads: CASSDLRGYNEQFF. In DNA, the CDR3 is TGTGCCAGCAGTGACCTGAGGGGTTACAATGAGCAGTTCTTC.

This clonotype came up many times. V usage is TRBV12-3 or TRBV12-4 and J usage is TRBJ2-7; 7 bases agree with TRBD2. This CDR3 has 14 amino acids. Germline trimming cut 5 bases from V and 4 bases from J; bases unmatched to any gene: 8. CDR3 in amino acids: CASSTAGPLYEQYF. The DNA of the CDR3 is TGTGCCAGCAGTACAGCGGGGCCCCTATACGAGCAGTACTTC.

The gene calls are TRBV20-1 and TRBJ1-1; no definite D call. The CDR3 has 14 amino acids. Germline lookup yields CDR1 DFQATT and CDR2 SNEGSKA (reference sequence). V lost 0 bases, J lost 3 bases, and 11 bases lay in between. CDR3 DNA sequence: TGCAGTGCTAGAGATTATGGCCGGTACACTGAAGCTTTCTTT. It yields the protein CSARDYGRYTEAFF.

This clonotype occurred once. A much bigger clone sits one base away, suggesting this may be a read error. This chain uses TRBV12-3 or TRBV12-4 with TRBJ1-2; no definite D call. V shed 6 bases and J shed 5 bases, with 13 bases lying between them. CDR3 length equals 13 residues. The chain's CDR3 is CASSSGESYGYTF. The CDR3 nucleotides read TGTGCCAGCAGCTCCGGAGAGTCTTATGGCTACACCTTC.

This chain connects TRBV19 to TRBJ2-5, with TRBD1 matching over 9 bases. This CDR3 has 14 residues. Trimming cost V 8 bases and J 4 bases; bases outside gene matches: 8. Germline V lookup: CDR1 LNHDA, CDR2 SQIVND (reference sequence). CDR3 sequence reads: CASATGGGGETQYF. CDR3 in DNA: TGTGCCAGTGCCACAGGGGGCGGGGGAGAGACCCAGTACTTC.

Only a few counts were recorded for this clonotype. The J gene is TRBJ2-4, the V gene TRBV7-9; no clear D. V lost 4 bases and J 8 bases, leaving 6 bases between the germline ends. Looked up from germline, CDR1 is SEHNR and CDR2 is FQNEAQ (reference sequence). The CDR3 spans 11 residues. Here the CDR3 reads CASSSLDIQYF. CDR3 nucleotides: TGTGCCAGCAGCTCCTTGGACATTCAGTACTTC.

This clonotype was observed many times. The chain uses TRBV2 and TRBJ1-5; 11 nucleotides agree with TRBD1. Per germline, CDR1 SNHLY and CDR2 FYNNEI. Germline trimming cut 5 bases from V and 4 bases from J; bases unmatched to any gene: 10. The CDR3 runs to 17 residues. The CDR3, as DNA: TGTGCCAGCAGTAAAAAGGGGACAGGGGGAAGAAATCAGCCCCAGCATTTT. Amino acids: CASSKKGTGGRNQPQHF.

This rearrangement joins TRBV9 to TRBJ1-2; D remains unclear. V shed 5 bases and J shed 0 bases, with 11 bases lying between them. This CDR3 has 14 amino acids. In germline, CDR1 is SGDLS, CDR2 YYNGEE. The CDR3 here is CASSAGLANYGYTF. In DNA form, the CDR3 reads TGTGCCAGCAGTGCCGGGTTAGCTAACTATGGCTACACCTTC.

This clonotype appeared a few times. This chain uses TRBV5-1 with TRBJ1-1, with a possible D match to TRBD1 (5 bases). The CDR3 spans 15 residues. Germline CDR1 and CDR2: SGHRS and YFSETQ. With 0 bases removed from V and 0 bases from J, the gap between germline ends came to 9 bases. CDR3 region: CASSLGGEVNTEAFF. CDR3 bases: TGCGCCAGCAGCTTGGGGGGGGAGGTGAACACTGAAGCTTTCTTT.

This clonotype was detected many times. The V gene is TRBV30, the J gene TRBJ1-1; D uncertain. Germline assignment: CDR1 GTSNPN and CDR2 SVGIG (reference sequence). The CDR3 is 12 amino acids. The V gene lost 3 bases and the J gene lost 8 bases, with 13 bases spanning the gap. CDR3 in DNA: TGTGCCTGGAGAGGTGAAGGATCGGAAGCTTTCTTT. This codes for CAWRGEGSEAFF.

This clonotype was observed many times. The J gene is TRBJ2-5, the V gene TRBV12-3 or TRBV12-4; 11 bases align to TRBD2. This CDR3 is 14 amino acids long. Trimming took 3 bases from V and 5 from J; bases not matched to a gene: 2. CDR3 sequence: CASSFSSGGETQYF. Written as DNA, the CDR3 is TGTGCCAGCAGTTTCTCTAGCGGGGGGGAGACCCAGTACTTC.